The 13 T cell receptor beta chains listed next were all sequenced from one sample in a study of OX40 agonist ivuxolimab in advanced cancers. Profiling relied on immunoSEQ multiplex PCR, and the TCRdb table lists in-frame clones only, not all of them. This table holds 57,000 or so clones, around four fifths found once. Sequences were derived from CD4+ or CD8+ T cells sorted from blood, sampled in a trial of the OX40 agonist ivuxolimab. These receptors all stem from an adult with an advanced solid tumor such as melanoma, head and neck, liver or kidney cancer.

The CDR3: CASTVSGTGAREQYF. CDR3 nucleotides: TGCGCCAGCACCGTGTCCGGGACAGGGGCACGGGAGCAGTACTTC. The chain combines TRBV5-1 with TRBJ2-7; 10 bases match TRBD1. The CDR3 spans 15 residues. Trimming cost V 6 bases and J 7 bases; bases outside gene matches: 13. Looked up from germline, CDR1 is SGHRS and CDR2 is YFSETQ.

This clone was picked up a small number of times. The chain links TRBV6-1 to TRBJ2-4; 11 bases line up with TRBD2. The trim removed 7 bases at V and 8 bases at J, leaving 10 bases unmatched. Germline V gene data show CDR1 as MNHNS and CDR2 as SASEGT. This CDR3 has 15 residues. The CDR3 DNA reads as TGTGCCAGCAACTACAATAGCGGGAGGGTAGACATTCAGTACTTC. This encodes CASNYNSGRVDIQYF.

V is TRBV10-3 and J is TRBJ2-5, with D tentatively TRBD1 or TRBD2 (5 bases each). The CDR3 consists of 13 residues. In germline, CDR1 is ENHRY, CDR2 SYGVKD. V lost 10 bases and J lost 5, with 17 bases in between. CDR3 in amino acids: CATAGPEGETQYF. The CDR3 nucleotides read TGTGCCACCGCGGGTCCCGAGGGGGAGACCCAGTACTTC.

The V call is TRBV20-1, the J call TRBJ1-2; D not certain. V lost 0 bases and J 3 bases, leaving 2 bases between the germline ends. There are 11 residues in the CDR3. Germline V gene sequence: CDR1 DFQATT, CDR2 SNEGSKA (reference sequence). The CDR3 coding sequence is TGCAGTGCTAGAGATGACTATGGCTACACCTTC. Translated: CSARDDYGYTF.

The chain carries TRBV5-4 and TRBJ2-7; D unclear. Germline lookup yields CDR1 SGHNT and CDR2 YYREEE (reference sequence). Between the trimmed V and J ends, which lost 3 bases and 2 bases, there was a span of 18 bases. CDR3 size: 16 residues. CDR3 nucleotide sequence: TGTGCCAGCAGCTCCGCTAAGACCCGGACGACCTACGAGCAGTACTTC. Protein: CASSSAKTRTTYEQYF.

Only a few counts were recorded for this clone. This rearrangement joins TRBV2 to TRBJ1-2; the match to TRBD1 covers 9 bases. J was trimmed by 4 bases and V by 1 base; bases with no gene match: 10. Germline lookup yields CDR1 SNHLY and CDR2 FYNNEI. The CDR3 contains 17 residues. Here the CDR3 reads CASSEDAWTGALYGYTF. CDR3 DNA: TGTGCCAGCAGTGAAGATGCTTGGACAGGGGCCCTCTATGGCTACACCTTC.

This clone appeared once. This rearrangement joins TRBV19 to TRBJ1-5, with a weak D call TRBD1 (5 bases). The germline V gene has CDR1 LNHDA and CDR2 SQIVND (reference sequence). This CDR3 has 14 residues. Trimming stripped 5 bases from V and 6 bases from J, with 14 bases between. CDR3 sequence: CASSFQGSGQPQHF. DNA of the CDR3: TGTGCCAGTAGTTTTCAGGGATCGGGTCAGCCCCAGCATTTT. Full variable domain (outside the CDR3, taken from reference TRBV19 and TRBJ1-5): DGGITQSPKYLFRKEGQNVTLSCEQNLNHDAMYWYRQDPGQGLRLIYYSQIVNDFQKGDIAEGYSVSREKKESFPLTVTSAQKNPTAFYLCASSFQGSGQPQHFGDGTRLSIL.

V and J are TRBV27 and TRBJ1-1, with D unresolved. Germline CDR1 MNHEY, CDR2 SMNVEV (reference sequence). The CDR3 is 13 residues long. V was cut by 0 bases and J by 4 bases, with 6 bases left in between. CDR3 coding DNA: TGTGCCAGCAGTTTATCCGGGCCCACTGAAGCTTTCTTT. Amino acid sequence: CASSLSGPTEAFF.

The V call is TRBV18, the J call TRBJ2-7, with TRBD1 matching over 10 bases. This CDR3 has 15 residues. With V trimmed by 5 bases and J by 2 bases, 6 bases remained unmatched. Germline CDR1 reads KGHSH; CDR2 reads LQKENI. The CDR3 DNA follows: TGTGCCAGCTCAGGCTCCGGGACAGGGGCCTACGAGCAGTACTTC. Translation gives CASSGSGTGAYEQYF.

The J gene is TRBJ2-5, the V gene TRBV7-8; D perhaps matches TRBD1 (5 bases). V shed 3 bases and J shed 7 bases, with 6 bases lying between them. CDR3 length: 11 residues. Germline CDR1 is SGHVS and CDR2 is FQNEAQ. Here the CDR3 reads CASSFTGTQYF. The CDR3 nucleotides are TGTGCCAGCAGCTTCACAGGGACCCAGTACTTC.

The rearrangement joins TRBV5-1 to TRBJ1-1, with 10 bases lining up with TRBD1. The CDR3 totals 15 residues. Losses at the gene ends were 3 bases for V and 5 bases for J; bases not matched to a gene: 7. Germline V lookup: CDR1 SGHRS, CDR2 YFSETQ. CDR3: CASSWAGTGETEAFF. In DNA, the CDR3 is TGCGCCAGCAGCTGGGCGGGGACAGGGGAGACTGAAGCTTTCTTT. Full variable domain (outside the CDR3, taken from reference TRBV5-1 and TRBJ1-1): KAGVTQTPRYLIKTRGQQVTLSCSPISGHRSVSWYQQTPGQGLQFLFEYFSETQRNKGNFPGRFSGRQFSNSRSEMNVSTLELGDSALYLCASSWAGTGETEAFFGQGTRLTVV.

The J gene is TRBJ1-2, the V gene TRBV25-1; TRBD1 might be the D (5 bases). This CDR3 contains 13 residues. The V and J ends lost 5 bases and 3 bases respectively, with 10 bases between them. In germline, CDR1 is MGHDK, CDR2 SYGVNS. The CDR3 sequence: CASSSGTDYGYTF. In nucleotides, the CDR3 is TGTGCCAGCAGTTCCGGGACGGACTATGGCTACACCTTC.

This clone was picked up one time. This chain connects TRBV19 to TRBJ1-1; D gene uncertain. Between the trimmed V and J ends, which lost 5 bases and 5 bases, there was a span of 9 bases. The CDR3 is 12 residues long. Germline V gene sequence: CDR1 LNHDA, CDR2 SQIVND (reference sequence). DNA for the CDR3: TGTGCCAGTAGTGTGGGAGGGACTGAAGCTTTCTTT. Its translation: CASSVGGTEAFF.